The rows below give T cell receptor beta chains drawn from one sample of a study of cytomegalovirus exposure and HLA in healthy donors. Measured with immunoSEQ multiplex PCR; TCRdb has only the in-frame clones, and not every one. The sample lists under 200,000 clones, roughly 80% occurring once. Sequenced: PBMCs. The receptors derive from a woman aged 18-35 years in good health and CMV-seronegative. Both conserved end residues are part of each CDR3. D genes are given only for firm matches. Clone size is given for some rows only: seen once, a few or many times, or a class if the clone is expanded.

TGTGCCAGCAGCTTAGCGCGGGCATCCTACGAGCAGTACTTC | CASSLARASYEQYF | TRBV7-2 | . | . | TRBJ2-7
TGTGCCAGCAGTCGAACAGGTCTCGATGGCTACACCTTC | CASSRTGLDGYTF | TRBV27 | . | . | TRBJ1-2
TGTGCCAGCAGTTACCCAGGTGTGGGTCAGCCCCAGCATTTT | CASSYPGVGQPQHF | TRBV6-5 | few | . | TRBJ1-5
TGTGCCAGCAGCCCGACAGGGAAAAGCTCCTACGAGCAGTACTTC | CASSPTGKSSYEQYF | TRBV7-9 | once | TRBD1 | TRBJ2-7
TGTGCCAGCAGCTTGGGATACACTACAACTAATGAAAAACTGTTTTTT | CASSLGYTTTNEKLFF | TRBV5-8 | . | . | TRBJ1-4
TGTGCCAGCAGCCTGATGACGGGACAGGGCTACGAGCAGTACTTC | CASSLMTGQGYEQYF | TRBV5-6 | few | TRBD1 | TRBJ2-7
TGCGCCAGCACACTGGAGGGAGGAACCGGGGAGCTGTTTTTT | CASTLEGGTGELFF | TRBV5-1 | . | . | TRBJ2-2
TGTGCCAGCAGTTTAATCCCCCGGCTTCAGGGGGCGTTTGGAGATACGCAGTATTTT | CASSLIPRLQGAFGDTQYF | TRBV28 | once | TRBD1 | TRBJ2-3
TGTGCCAGCAGCTTCAAGAGCTCCTACAATGAGCAGTTCTTC | CASSFKSSYNEQFF | TRBV11-2 | . | . | TRBJ2-1
TGTGCCAGCAGGCCGGACAGGGAACGGCGTGGCTACACCTTC | CASRPDRERRGYTF | TRBV6-5 | . | TRBD1 | TRBJ1-2
TGTGCCAGCAGCTTTCGGGAGCGAGAGACCCAGTACTTC | CASSFRERETQYF | TRBV5-4 | . | . | TRBJ2-5